Here is one TCR beta chain with its context. The data originate from a study of shared T cell receptors in the human thymus. V lost 4 bases and J 10 bases, leaving 14 bases between the germline ends. The CDR3 has 13 amino acids. Germline CDR1 MNHEY, CDR2 SVGAGI. The protocol was immunoSEQ multiplex PCR, while the TCRdb copy is restricted to in-frame clones and leaves out a portion. The sample includes around 730,000 clones, roughly 85% of them seen just once. The same specimen was also included in a second study, on human thymus T cells. Turning to that study: Resections from corrective heart surgery provided thymus tissue. Highly overlapping thymic repertoires in unrelated individuals were reported by related research.

Sequencing was carried out using thymocytes. The chain links TRBV6-5 to TRBJ1-5; no firm D call. The source is a girl under two years old with a congenital heart defect. The CDR3 region has the DNA TGTGCCAGCAGTTGGGGAGGGTTAGAACCCCAGCATTTT. This translates into CASSWGGLEPQHF.